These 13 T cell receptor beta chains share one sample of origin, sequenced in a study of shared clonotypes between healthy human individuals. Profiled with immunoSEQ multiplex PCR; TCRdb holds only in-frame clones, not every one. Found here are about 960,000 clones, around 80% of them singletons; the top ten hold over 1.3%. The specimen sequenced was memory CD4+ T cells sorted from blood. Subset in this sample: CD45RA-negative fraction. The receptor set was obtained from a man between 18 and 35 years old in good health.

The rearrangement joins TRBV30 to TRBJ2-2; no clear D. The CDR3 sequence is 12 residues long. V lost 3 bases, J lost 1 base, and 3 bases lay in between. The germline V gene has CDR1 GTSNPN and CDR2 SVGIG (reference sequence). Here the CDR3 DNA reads TGTGCCTGGAGGCAGAACACCGGGGAGCTGTTTTTT. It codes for CAWRQNTGELFF.

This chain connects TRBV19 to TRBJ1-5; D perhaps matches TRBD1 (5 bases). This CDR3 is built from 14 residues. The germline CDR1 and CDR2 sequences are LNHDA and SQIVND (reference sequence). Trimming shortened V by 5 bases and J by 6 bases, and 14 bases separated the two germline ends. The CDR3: CASSGATVFQPQHF. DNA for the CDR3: TGTGCCAGTAGTGGGGCGACGGTGTTTCAGCCCCAGCATTTT. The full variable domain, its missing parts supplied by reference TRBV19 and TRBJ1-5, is DGGITQSPKYLFRKEGQNVTLSCEQNLNHDAMYWYRQDPGQGLRLIYYSQIVNDFQKGDIAEGYSVSREKKESFPLTVTSAQKNPTAFYLCASSGATVFQPQHFGDGTRLSIL.

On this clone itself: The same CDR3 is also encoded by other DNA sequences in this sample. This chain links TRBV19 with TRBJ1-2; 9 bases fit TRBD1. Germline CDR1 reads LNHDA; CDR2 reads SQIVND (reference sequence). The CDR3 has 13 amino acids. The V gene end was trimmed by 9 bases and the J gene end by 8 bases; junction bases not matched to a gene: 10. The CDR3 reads CASQRDRDGGYTF. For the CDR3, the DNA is TGTGCCAGCCAAAGGGACAGGGACGGAGGCTACACCTTC.

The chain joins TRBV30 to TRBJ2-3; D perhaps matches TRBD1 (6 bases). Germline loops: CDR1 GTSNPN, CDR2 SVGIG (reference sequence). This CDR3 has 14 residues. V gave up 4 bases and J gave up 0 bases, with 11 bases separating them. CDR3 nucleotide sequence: TGTGCCTGGAAGACAGGCTCTAGCACAGATACGCAGTATTTT. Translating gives CAWKTGSSTDTQYF.

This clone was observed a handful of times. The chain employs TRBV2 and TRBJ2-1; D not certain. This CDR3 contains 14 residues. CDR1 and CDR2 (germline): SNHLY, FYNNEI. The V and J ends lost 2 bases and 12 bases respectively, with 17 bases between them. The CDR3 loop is CASSEFTQIDSQFF. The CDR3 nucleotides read TGTGCCAGCAGTGAATTTACCCAAATTGACTCGCAGTTCTTC.

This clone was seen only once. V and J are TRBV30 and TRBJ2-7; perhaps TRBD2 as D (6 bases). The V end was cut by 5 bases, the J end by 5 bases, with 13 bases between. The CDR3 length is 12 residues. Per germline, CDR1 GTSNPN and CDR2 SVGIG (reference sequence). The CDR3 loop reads CAWGGKVDEQYF. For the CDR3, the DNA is TGTGCCTGGGGAGGGAAGGTCGACGAGCAGTACTTC.

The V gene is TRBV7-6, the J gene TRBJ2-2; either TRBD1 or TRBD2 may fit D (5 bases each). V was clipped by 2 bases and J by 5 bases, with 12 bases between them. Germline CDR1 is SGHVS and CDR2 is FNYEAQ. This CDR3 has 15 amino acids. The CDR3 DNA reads TGTGCCAGCAGCTTAAATTCTGGGGGTACCGGGGAGCTGTTTTTT. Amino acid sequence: CASSLNSGGTGELFF.

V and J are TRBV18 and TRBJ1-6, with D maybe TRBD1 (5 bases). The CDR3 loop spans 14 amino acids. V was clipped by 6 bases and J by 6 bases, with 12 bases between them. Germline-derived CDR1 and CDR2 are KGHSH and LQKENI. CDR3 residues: CASSAGTGNSPLHF. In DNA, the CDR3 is TGTGCCAGCTCCGCCGGGACGGGTAATTCACCCCTCCACTTT.

The DNA of the CDR3 is TGTGCCAGCATAGAGGACAGGGGGCAAGCTTTCTTT. Translation: CASIEDRGQAFF. V usage is TRBV2 and J usage is TRBJ1-1; 11 bases align to TRBD1. The CDR3 runs to 12 residues. Germline-derived CDR1 and CDR2 are SNHLY and FYNNEI. The V gene end was trimmed by 7 bases and the J gene end by 9 bases; junction bases not matched to a gene: 4.

CDR3 coding DNA: TGCGCCAGCAGCCAAGATGAGGGACCGGCGGGAGAGCAGTACTTC. This translates into CASSQDEGPAGEQYF. The V and J genes are TRBV4-3 and TRBJ2-7; D is possibly TRBD2 (6 bases). Germline assignment: CDR1 LGHNA and CDR2 YSLEER. V lost 0 bases and J lost 7, with 16 bases in between. CDR3 size: 15 residues.

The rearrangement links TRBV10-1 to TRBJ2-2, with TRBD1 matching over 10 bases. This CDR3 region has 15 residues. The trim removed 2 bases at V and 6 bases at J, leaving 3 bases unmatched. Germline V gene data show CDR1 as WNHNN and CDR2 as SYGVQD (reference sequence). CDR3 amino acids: CASSERQGAAGELFF. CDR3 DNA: TGCGCCAGCAGTGAGAGACAGGGGGCGGCCGGGGAGCTGTTTTTT.

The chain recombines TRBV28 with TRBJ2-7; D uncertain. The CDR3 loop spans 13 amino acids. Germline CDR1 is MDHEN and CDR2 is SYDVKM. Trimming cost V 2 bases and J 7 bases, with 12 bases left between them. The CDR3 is CASSLQTTREQYF. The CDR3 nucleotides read TGTGCCAGCAGTTTACAGACGACACGGGAGCAGTACTTC.

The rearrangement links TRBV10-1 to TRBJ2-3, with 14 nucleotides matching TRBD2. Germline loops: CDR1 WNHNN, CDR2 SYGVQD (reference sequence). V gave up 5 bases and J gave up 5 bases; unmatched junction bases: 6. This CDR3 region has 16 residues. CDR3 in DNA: TGCGCCAGCAGTACTGGACTAGCGGGAGGAAAAGATACGCAGTATTTT. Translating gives CASSTGLAGGKDTQYF.